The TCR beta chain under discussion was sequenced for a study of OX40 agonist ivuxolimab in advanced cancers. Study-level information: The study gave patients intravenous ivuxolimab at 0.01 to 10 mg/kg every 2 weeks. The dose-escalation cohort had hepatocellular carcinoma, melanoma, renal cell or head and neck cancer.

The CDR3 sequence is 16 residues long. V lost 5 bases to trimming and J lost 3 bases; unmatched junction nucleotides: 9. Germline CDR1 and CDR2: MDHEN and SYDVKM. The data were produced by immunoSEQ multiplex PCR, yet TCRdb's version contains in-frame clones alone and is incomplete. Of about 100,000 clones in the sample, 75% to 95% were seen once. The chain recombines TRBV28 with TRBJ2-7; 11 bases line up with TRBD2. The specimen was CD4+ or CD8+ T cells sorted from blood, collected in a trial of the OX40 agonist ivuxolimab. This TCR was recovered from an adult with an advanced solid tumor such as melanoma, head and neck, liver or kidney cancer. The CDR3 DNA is TGTGCCAGCAGTGCCCACGGACTAGCGGGTTACTACGAGCAGTACTTC. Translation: CASSAHGLAGYYEQYF.